Below, one T cell receptor (beta chain) is given with its context. The sample originates from a study of blood T cell repertoires in COVID-19. The CDR3 is made up of 16 amino acids. The V gene's germline CDR1 is LNHDA and CDR2 SQIVND (reference sequence). V lost 8 bases and J lost 7; bases outside the gene matches: 11. TCRdb keeps only in-frame clones here, not all; method: immunoSEQ multiplex PCR. The sample comprises around 170,000 clones, 84% of which are singletons, and roughly 8.6% rests with the top ten. Sequencing used PBMCs or T cells enriched from blood (not recorded which). The rearrangement uses TRBV19 and TRBJ2-1; 13 positions match TRBD2. The TCR sequence derives from a woman between 45 and 60 years old who had recovered from COVID-19. The CDR3 is CASRQVGLAGENEQFF. CDR3 bases: TGTGCCAGTCGACAAGTTGGACTAGCGGGAGAAAATGAGCAGTTCTTC.